Included here is one TCR beta chain sequence, with context. This clonotype was counted ten times or more. What this receptor recognizes is not known. Base qualities are missing; no much larger clone stands one base away. The data originate from a study of identical twins (dated by TCRdb to about 2016). Looking at the study overall: TCR alpha and beta repertoires from monozygotic twins, unrelated adults of various ages and cord blood were deep-sequenced to test whether fetal clonotypes persist. To rule out contamination, the twin experiments were replicated at different times with different library preparation protocols.

Trimming removed 3 bases from V and 0 bases from J, leaving 21 bases between the germline ends. Including cysteine and phenylalanine, the CDR3 has 19 amino acids. The sequence is cut down to CDR3 DNA, 57 bases in frame from base 1. The germline V gene gives CDR1 as MGHRA and CDR2 as YSYEKL. The library was prepared using 5' RACE. The run used an Illumina HiSeq 2000. Template switching introduced a universal primer binding site; the final cDNA contained a unique molecular identifier, enabling accurate counting of TCR cDNA molecules. Specific primers in the conserved constant-segment region were used to synthesize first-strand cDNA for the TCR alpha and beta chains. To control for contamination, every cDNA library was double barcoded, receiving both a SMART-Mk sample barcode and Illumina barcodes. Two successive PCR steps introduced TruSeq adapter sequences along with Illumina sample barcodes. The TCR alpha and beta cDNA libraries were sequenced on the Illumina HiSeq platform using custom primers. The paper's data handling went like this. MiGEC was used to process raw reads and extract unique molecular identifiers, and MiXCR was used to find CDR3 positions. Recombination models were inferred per individual with the repgenHMM and IGoR tools using an EM algorithm. The analysis of shared clonotypes was done with the tcR package in R, with sharing normalized by the product of cloneset sizes. Out-of-frame nonproductive sequences were analyzed to study raw recombination free of thymic and clonal selection effects. The public reads were reprocessed in TCRdb via fastp at Q25 and MiXCR, keeping in-frame beta chains. Each record represents a unique CDR3 protein, reported with the most common genes and DNA among its rows. Here the V and J calls rest on TCRdb's processing, not on the authors' analysis. For this sample there are 540,000 or so distinct CDR3 sequences; 20% to 25% appear just once. The biggest ten clones account for 0.48% of the sample.

Every donor was a healthy Caucasian. Three pairs of female monozygotic twins, all aged roughly 18 to 30 years, made up the twin cohort. CD4+ and CD8+ T cell populations were isolated with positive isolation kits from Invitrogen. Here is what the overall study found, with its caveats: Abundant cord blood beta clonotypes carried fewer insertions; young adult naive repertoires showed a weaker similar trend, while memory repertoires showed none. In monozygotic twins, out-of-frame TCR alpha sharing was systematically underestimated by recombination models, although the models agreed with sharing between unrelated individuals. Invariant T cells such as MAIT and iNKT could partly confound zero-insertion analyses, although diverse VJ usage argued against such confounding for most clonotypes. Excess twin sharing in beta out-of-frame sequences was weaker because fewer shared sequences lowered the signal-to-noise ratio. Because the same donors could not be followed over many years, conclusions were based on cross-sectional statistical analysis. Compared with coincidental sharing between unrelated individuals, out-of-frame TCR alpha sequences shared between twins showed an excess of sequences with low generation probability.

Separately, the same data were catalogued under a study of yellow fever vaccine responses in identical twins. The second study also describes: According to the authors, in identical twins the way T cells responded to vaccination appeared partly convergent and partly personalized. The study precisely tracked vaccine-responding T cell clones in identical twins.

Here the chain combines TRBV4-1 and TRBJ2-1, with TRBD2 perhaps the D gene, on 6 matching bases. The clonotype was recovered from a woman younger than 30 in good health. The sequencing input was CD4+ T cells sorted from blood. The encoded CDR3 is CASSQRSGTSDSSYNEQFF. At the DNA level, the sequence is TGCGCCAGCAGCCAGAGATCGGGGACTTCCGACAGCTCCTACAATGAGCAGTTCTTC.